A selection of T cell receptor beta chains follows, all from one sample in a study of T cell responses to AZD1222 COVID-19 vaccine. Repertoires were generated with immunoSEQ multiplex PCR, while TCRdb's copy carries only in-frame clones and drops some. In the table there are 95,000 to 150,000 clones, about 90% of which are singletons. The specimen comprised peripheral blood, sampled on day 0 of AZD1222 vaccination. These receptors all stem from an adult in good health. Both conserved end residues are part of each CDR3. Clone size is stated in some rows and not others, as once, few, many or a class when expanded.

clone size | J gene | V gene | CDR3 protein
. | TRBJ2-1 | TRBV4-2 | CASSQDLGGGHNEQFF
. | TRBJ2-7 | TRBV3-1/TRBV3-2 | CASSQDRSYEQYF
few | TRBJ2-7 | TRBV3-1/TRBV3-2 | CASSSGLSSYEQYF
. | TRBJ2-2 | TRBV11-2 | CASSLRQGQGAGELFF
. | TRBJ1-1 | TRBV6-5 | CASGYLNTEAFF
. | TRBJ2-7 | TRBV7-2 | CASSLRGVGEQYF
. | TRBJ1-1 | TRBV5-6 | CASSRNRGGGTEAFF
once | TRBJ2-3 | TRBV19 | CASSSPMGVVATDTQYF
. | TRBJ2-3 | TRBV5-8 | CASSLEGTVTDTQYF
. | TRBJ2-7 | TRBV18 | CASSPSVTGRLYEQYF
once | TRBJ1-2 | TRBV12-3/TRBV12-4 | CASSFSWEDGYTF
. | TRBJ1-3 | TRBV11-2 | CASSLVARKRVGNTIYF
. | TRBJ2-2 | TRBV19 | CASIHRGRPGELFF
. | TRBJ2-7 | TRBV27 | CASSLVTAGVPEQYF
. | TRBJ2-7 | TRBV6-2/TRBV6-3 | CASSYGGTGRSYEQYF
. | TRBJ1-5 | TRBV19 | CASSIVRGDSRNQPQHF
. | TRBJ2-1 | TRBV27 | CASSPWTVNNEQFF
few | TRBJ1-6 | TRBV18 | CASSPPQPGSYNSPLHF
. | TRBJ2-7 | TRBV28 | CASSLGPEQYF
. | TRBJ2-3 | TRBV27 | CASGRTDTQYF
few | TRBJ2-3 | TRBV5-6 | CASSLGAGGTDTQYF
. | TRBJ1-1 | TRBV5-6 | CASSGGARQFGTEAFF